This T cell receptor (beta chain) is from a study of T cell responses to AZD1222 COVID-19 vaccine. Findings of the study overall: With dominance at 160-218 and 743-854, vaccine-associated CD4 TCRs spanned spike. Donors were largely white British and mainly female; clonal diversity was possibly underestimated. AZD1222 recipients seropositive at baseline numbered only five to seven.

Profiled with immunoSEQ multiplex PCR; TCRdb holds only in-frame clones, not every one. The sample has roughly 150,000 clones; approximately 88% are singletons. Per the germline V gene, CDR1 is SGHVS and CDR2 is FNYEAQ. The CDR3 has 19 amino acids. V lost 4 bases, J lost 3 bases, and 18 bases stayed unmatched. The count of this clone is one. No antigen is known for it. The receptor comes from an adult in good health. The specimen was peripheral blood, collected on day 0 of AZD1222 vaccination. The V and J genes are TRBV7-6 and TRBJ1-5; 7 nucleotides line up with TRBD1. This CDR3 reads CASSSSPNTGDPFNQPQHF. The CDR3 DNA sequence: TGTGCCAGCAGCTCCAGTCCCAACACAGGGGACCCCTTCAATCAGCCCCAGCATTTT.